The 14 T cell receptor beta chains listed next were all sequenced from one sample in a study of T cells in pancreatic ductal adenocarcinoma. The protocol was immunoSEQ multiplex PCR, while the TCRdb copy is restricted to in-frame clones and leaves out a portion. The repertoire holds roughly 100,000 clones, with nearly 95% as singletons. The selected patients with pancreatic ductal adenocarcinoma had surgery but no neoadjuvant therapy. Sequenced sample: PBMCs. These receptors were collected from a human donor with pancreatic ductal adenocarcinoma.

The chain is built from TRBV5-1 and TRBJ2-5; 7 bases line up with TRBD2. The V and J ends lost 5 bases and 4 bases, in that order; junction bases with no gene match: 8. CDR3 length: 14 amino acids. The germline CDR1 and CDR2 sequences are SGHRS and YFSETQ. The CDR3 is CASSYLSGSETQYF. In DNA, the CDR3 is TGCGCCAGCAGTTACCTTAGCGGGTCAGAGACCCAGTACTTC.

This clone came up a few times. The chain couples TRBV18 to TRBJ1-5; D ambiguous. Germline CDR1 KGHSH, CDR2 LQKENI. The CDR3 totals 13 residues. Trimming took off 3 bases at V and 2 bases at J, with 5 bases between the two ends. CDR3 DNA: TGTGCCAGCTCACCCCGTCGCAATCAGCCCCAGCATTTT. It encodes CASSPRRNQPQHF.

The CDR3 sequence: CASRGLVLDTQYF. CDR3 nucleotide sequence: TGTGCCAGCAGAGGACTAGTTTTAGATACGCAGTATTTT. The chain employs TRBV2 and TRBJ2-3, with TRBD2 matching 7 bases. This CDR3 contains 13 residues. J gave up 5 bases and V 6 bases, and 5 bases lay outside the gene matches. Germline CDR1 and CDR2: SNHLY and FYNNEI. Variable domain in full (rest from reference TRBV2 and TRBJ2-3): EPEVTQTPSHQVTQMGQEVILRCVPISNHLYFYWYRQILGQKVEFLVSFYNNEISEKSEIFDDQFSVERPDGSNFTLKIRSTKLEDSAMYFCASRGLVLDTQYFGPGTRLTVL.

The V gene is TRBV10-3, the J gene TRBJ1-5, with D perhaps matching TRBD1 (5 bases). This CDR3 has 14 amino acids. The germline gives CDR1 ENHRY, CDR2 SYGVKD. With 8 bases removed from V and 2 bases from J, the gap between germline ends came to 13 bases. The CDR3 DNA reads TGTGCCATCGACGGGCAGGGTGGCAATCAGCCCCAGCATTTT. Amino acid sequence: CAIDGQGGNQPQHF.

CDR3 amino acids: CAISERRENIQYF. Written as DNA, the CDR3 is TGTGCCATCAGTGAGAGAAGAGAAAACATTCAGTACTTC. The rearrangement joins TRBV10-3 to TRBJ2-4, with D unclear. The length of the CDR3 is 13 residues. Trimming cost V 2 bases and J 5 bases, with 7 bases left between them. The germline V gene has CDR1 ENHRY and CDR2 SYGVKD.

A few counts support this clone. This chain connects TRBV6-5 to TRBJ2-7; D remains unclear. The CDR3 is made up of 13 amino acids. Between the trimmed V and J ends, which lost 4 bases and 3 bases, there was a span of 10 bases. The germline V gene has CDR1 MNHEY and CDR2 SVGAGI. CDR3 in amino acids: CASSSPRSYEQYF. The CDR3 DNA reads TGTGCCAGCAGTTCTCCCAGAAGCTACGAGCAGTACTTC.

The table lists this clone with a few counts. The chain combines TRBV18 with TRBJ1-2; TRBD1 might be the D (5 bases). The CDR3 is 13 residues long. Trimming took 4 bases from V and 3 from J, leaving 9 bases between them. Germline CDR1 KGHSH, CDR2 LQKENI. CDR3 protein: CASSLDIDYGYTF. CDR3 sequence (DNA): TGTGCCAGCTCACTGGACATTGACTATGGCTACACCTTC.

In regard to this clone: Other DNA sequences in this sample translate to the same CDR3. The chain is built from TRBV9 and TRBJ2-1; tentative D call: TRBD2 (6 bases). V was clipped by 2 bases and J by 3 bases, with 12 bases between them. Germline V gives CDR1 SGDLS, CDR2 YYNGEE. The CDR3 covers 15 residues. The DNA for the CDR3 is TGTGCCAGCAGCGTCGGGCGGGGTAGCTACAATGAGCAGTTCTTC. It is translated as CASSVGRGSYNEQFF.

The chain is built from TRBV15 and TRBJ2-7, with TRBD1 identical over 8 bases. The CDR3 is made up of 17 amino acids. Germline CDR1 reads LNHNV; CDR2 reads YYDKDF (reference sequence). J lost 0 bases, V lost 1 base, and 8 bases had no gene match. The CDR3 reads CATSRGADRADSYEQYF. The CDR3 region has the DNA TGTGCCACCAGCAGAGGGGCGGACAGGGCCGACTCCTACGAGCAGTACTTC.

The J gene is TRBJ2-3, the V gene TRBV5-1; 7 nucleotides align to TRBD1. V shed 0 bases, J shed 0 bases, and the junction held 4 bases outside the gene matches. The CDR3 extends over 16 amino acids. Germline V gene lookup returns CDR1 SGHRS and CDR2 YFSETQ. This chain's CDR3 is CASSLGTGPSTDTQYF. Here the CDR3 DNA reads TGCGCCAGCAGCTTGGGGACAGGTCCTAGCACAGATACGCAGTATTTT.

The rearrangement links TRBV5-1 to TRBJ2-1, with a weak D call TRBD2 (5 bases). The CDR3 is 16 residues long. V gave up 4 bases and J gave up 6 bases, with 20 bases separating them. Germline values: CDR1 SGHRS, CDR2 YFSETQ. CDR3 DNA: TGCGCCAGCAGCCCGCCTCTAGCTGACGAATTCAATGAGCAGTTCTTC. Its protein product is CASSPPLADEFNEQFF.

The chain carries TRBV9 and TRBJ2-7; 12 bases fit TRBD2. This CDR3 is 15 amino acids long. Per the germline V gene, CDR1 is SGDLS and CDR2 is YYNGEE. V dropped 4 bases and J dropped 4; count of bases not matched to a gene: 6. The chain's CDR3 is CASSPILAGGYEQYF. The CDR3 DNA follows: TGTGCCAGCAGCCCCATCCTAGCGGGAGGGTACGAGCAGTACTTC.

V is TRBV6-4 and J is TRBJ2-2; 7 nucleotides agree with TRBD1. The CDR3 length is 13 residues. Unmatched junction bases numbered 2, after V lost 5 bases and J lost 5 bases. Germline CDR1 MRHNA, CDR2 SNTAGT. DNA for the CDR3: TGTGCCAGCAGTACACAGGGGACCGGGGAGCTGTTTTTT. The encoded protein is CASSTQGTGELFF.

This sequence joins TRBV10-3 and TRBJ2-7, with a tentative D call TRBD1 (5 bases). Trimming took off 3 bases at V and 6 bases at J, with 9 bases between the two ends. The V gene's germline CDR1 is ENHRY and CDR2 SYGVKD. The CDR3 is made up of 12 amino acids. The chain's CDR3 is CAISESGPEQYF. CDR3 nucleotides: TGTGCCATCAGTGAATCAGGGCCCGAGCAGTACTTC.